A single sample gave rise to the 2 T cell receptor beta chains below, sequenced in a study of T cell repertoires in cytomegalovirus infection (dated by TCRdb to the late 2010s). Instrument on record: Illumina HiSeq 1500. Starting from the raw public reads, TCRdb applied fastp trimming at Q25, assembled clones with MiXCR and retained in-frame beta chains. Each entry merges the rows of one CDR3 protein and shows their most common DNA and genes. This sample is represented by approximately 500,000 distinct CDR3 sequences; around 27% of them were singletons. The ten largest clones represent about 13% of the sample. The sample taken for sequencing was PBMCs. The receptors derive from a human donor in good health (CMV status not recorded). Some clones in this sample may be carry-over from other donors' samples.

This clonotype was seen only a few times. The chain has TRBV7-9 and TRBJ1-1, with 8 bases aligning to TRBD1. The CDR3 consists of 18 residues. The V gene end was trimmed by 3 bases and the J gene end by 7 bases; junction bases not matched to a gene: 19. CDR1 is SEHNR, CDR2 FQNEAQ, per germline (reference sequence). CDR3 residues: CASSLGGRQGKGYGEAFF. The DNA for the CDR3 is TGTGCCAGCAGCTTGGGAGGTCGACAGGGGAAGGGGTATGGTGAAGCTTTCTTT.

This clonotype turned up a few times. The chain is built from TRBV6-5 and TRBJ2-1; 11 bases line up with TRBD2. CDR1 and CDR2 from the germline V gene are MNHEY and SVGAGI. This CDR3 contains 16 residues. V lost 6 bases, J lost 8 bases, and 12 bases stayed unmatched. CDR3 DNA sequence: TGTGCCAGCAGCAACCTCCGGGCTAGCGGGAGGTATGAGCAGTTCTTC. Protein product: CASSNLRASGRYEQFF.